This T cell receptor (beta chain) was observed in a study of shared clonotypes between healthy human individuals. Study overall: Researchers drew samples from a couple of women and three men aged 18 to 49. General study findings and limits: Naive subsets typically showed greater estimated richness than memory subsets.

This was a deep-level run. The method was immunoSEQ multiplex PCR; TCRdb's version includes in-frame clones alone and lacks a portion of them. The sample shows hundreds of thousands of clones, about 91% of them seen only once. Of note for this clone: The antigen remains undetermined.

The V and J ends lost 4 bases and 8 bases respectively, with 9 bases between them. This CDR3 has 12 amino acids. The V gene's germline CDR1 is MDHEN and CDR2 SYDVKM. Naive CD8 populations comprised CD45RO-negative cells positively selected for CCR7, excluding terminally differentiated effector memory CD45RA+ cells. Those who donated were healthy HIV-negative adults, with no recent acute infections or vaccinations reported. The V gene is TRBV28, the J gene TRBJ1-5; D is ambiguous. The sample was naive CD8+ T cells sorted from blood. The receptor's source is a man aged 25 to 45 in good health. This CDR3 is CASSSLREPQHF. DNA for the CDR3: TGTGCCAGCAGTTCCCTCCGTGAGCCCCAGCATTTT.